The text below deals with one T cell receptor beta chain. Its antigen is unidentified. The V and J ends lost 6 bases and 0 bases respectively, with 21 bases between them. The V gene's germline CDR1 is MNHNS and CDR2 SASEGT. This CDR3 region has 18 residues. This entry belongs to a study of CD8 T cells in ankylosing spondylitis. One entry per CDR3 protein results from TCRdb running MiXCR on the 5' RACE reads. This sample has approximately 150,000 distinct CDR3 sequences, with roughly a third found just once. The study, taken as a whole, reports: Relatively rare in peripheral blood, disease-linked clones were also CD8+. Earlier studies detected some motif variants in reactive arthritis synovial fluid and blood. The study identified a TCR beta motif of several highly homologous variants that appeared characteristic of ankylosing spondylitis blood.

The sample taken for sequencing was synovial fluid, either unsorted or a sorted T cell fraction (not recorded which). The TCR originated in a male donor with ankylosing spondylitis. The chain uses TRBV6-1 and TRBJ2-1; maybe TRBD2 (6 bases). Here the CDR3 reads CASRQWGGAAASYNEQFF. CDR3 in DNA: TGTGCCAGCAGGCAGTGGGGAGGTGCGGCTGCCTCCTACAATGAGCAGTTCTTC.